This T cell receptor beta chain is from a study of blood T cell repertoires in COVID-19. Study-level background: The United States, Italy and Spain supplied acute and convalescent COVID-19 samples. T cells, B-cell-depleted T cells, or PBMCs provided the cDNA or gDNA that served as material.

In its sample, this clone was seen many times. Trimming took 0 bases from V and 2 from J; bases not matched to a gene: 13. Germline loops: CDR1 LNHNV, CDR2 YYDKDF (reference sequence). This CDR3 is built from 20 residues. Clones were read by immunoSEQ multiplex PCR, and TCRdb kept only the in-frame ones, dropping some. Found here are 170,000 or so clones, about 88% of them singletons; the top ten hold 2.7%. The TCR was taken from a man aged 35 to 55 with active or convalescent COVID-19. The sample consisted of peripheral blood. This sequence joins TRBV15 and TRBJ2-1; 10 bases align to TRBD2. CDR3 DNA: TGTGCCACCAGCAGAGATCCAACCCCACCTACTAGCGGGACCTACAATGAGCAGTTCTTC. Translating it yields CATSRDPTPPTSGTYNEQFF.